Listed here are 7 T cell receptor beta chains from one sample, sequenced in a study of radiotherapy plus CTLA-4 blockade in lung cancer. Using immunoSEQ multiplex PCR, the repertoire was profiled, and TCRdb retains in-frame clones only, with some absent. Found here are about 14,000 clones, 70% to 90% of them singletons; the top ten hold around 14%. The sample in question was peripheral blood, obtained from a patient treated with radiotherapy plus ipilimumab. These receptor sequences come from a human donor with non-small cell lung cancer that progressed on radiotherapy plus ipilimumab. Some clones in this sample may be carry-over from other donors' samples.

V and J are TRBV5-4 and TRBJ2-5; D may be TRBD1 (6 bases). Trimming shortened V by 0 bases and J by 2 bases, and 14 bases separated the two germline ends. Per germline, CDR1 SGHNT and CDR2 YYREEE (reference sequence). The CDR3 is 16 residues long. The DNA for the CDR3 is TGTGCCAGCAGCTTGGGTGGGGGCTTGAATCAAGAGACCCAGTACTTC. Translation gives CASSLGGGLNQETQYF.

The rearrangement joins TRBV5-8 to TRBJ1-1; TRBD1 aligns across 9 bases. Per germline, CDR1 SGHTS and CDR2 YDEGEE. This CDR3 has 15 residues. V trimming: 4 bases; J trimming: 5 bases; junction bases outside the gene matches: 9. CDR3 nucleotides: TGTGCCAGCAGCCTAATAAGACAGGGGGGAACTGAAGCTTTCTTT. Amino acid sequence: CASSLIRQGGTEAFF.

As regards this clone: Relative to the germline gene, one junction end is altered; a read error may explain this. V usage is TRBV30 and J usage is TRBJ2-2; 12 nucleotides align to TRBD2. The CDR3 covers 17 residues. Germline V CDR1 and CDR2: GTSNPN, SVGIG (reference sequence). The CDR3 bases are TGTGCCTGGAGTGCTAGCGGGAGGGCTTACGAACACCGGGGAGCTGTTTTT. This codes for CAWSASGRAYEHRGAVF. Based on the CDR3 plus reference TRBV30 and TRBJ2-2, the full variable domain is SQTIHQWPATLVQPVGSPLSLECTVEGTSNPNLYWYRQAAGRGLQLLFYSVGIGQISSEVPQNLSASRPQDRQFILSSKKLLLSDSGFYLCAWSASGRAYEHRGAVFGEGSRLTVL.

The rearrangement links TRBV11-2 to TRBJ1-3, with 7 bases identical to TRBD1. CDR1 SGHAT and CDR2 FQNNGV come from the germline V gene. V was clipped by 7 bases and J by 5 bases; unmatched bases: 5. The CDR3 is 13 amino acids. CDR3 amino acids: CASTGGSRNTIYF. The CDR3 nucleotides are TGTGCCAGCACAGGGGGTTCTAGAAACACCATATATTTT.

The gene calls are TRBV7-3 and TRBJ2-1; D possibly corresponds to TRBD2 (6 bases). This CDR3 is 15 amino acids long. V shed 4 bases and J shed 4 bases, with 14 bases lying between them. The germline CDR1 and CDR2 sequences are SGHTA and FQGTGA. The CDR3 sequence: CASSSVAVSYNEQFF. CDR3 DNA sequence: TGTGCCAGCAGCTCAGTAGCGGTTTCGTACAATGAGCAGTTCTTC.

The rearrangement links TRBV7-9 to TRBJ2-7, with 9 bases that match TRBD1. V trimming: 1 base; J trimming: 2 bases; junction bases outside the gene matches: 15. Germline-derived CDR1 and CDR2 are SEHNR and FQNEAQ (reference sequence). The CDR3 length is 19 residues. CDR3 residues: CASSLGIRDRVFDTYEQYF. DNA for the CDR3: TGTGCCAGCAGCTTAGGCATACGGGACAGGGTTTTCGACACCTACGAGCAGTACTTC.

This clone showed up just a few times. The rearrangement joins TRBV30 to TRBJ1-2, with 10 bases that match TRBD1. This CDR3 has 18 residues. Germline trimming cut 5 bases from V and 4 bases from J; bases unmatched to any gene: 19. The germline gives CDR1 GTSNPN, CDR2 SVGIG (reference sequence). CDR3 residues: CAWSTPTGGQGVTYGYTF. Here the CDR3 DNA reads TGTGCCTGGTCCACTCCTACTGGAGGACAGGGGGTCACCTATGGCTACACCTTC.